The source of this T cell receptor beta chain is a study of blood T cell repertoires in COVID-19. Overall study context: Samples of COVID-19 (acute and convalescent) were obtained from the United States, Italy and Spain.

The CDR3 sequence is 14 residues long. Germline loops: CDR1 MNHEY, CDR2 SVGAGI. V was shortened by 7 bases and J by 0 bases, with 9 bases between the two germline ends. Exposed enrollees encountered a COVID-19 case at some point within 2 weeks before study entry. Method: immunoSEQ multiplex PCR; TCRdb's copy keeps in-frame clones and lacks some. The sample lists roughly 200,000 clones, approximately 86% occurring once. Material for sequencing was PBMCs or T cells enriched from blood (not recorded which). The origin of this receptor is a woman in her twenties or thirties who had been exposed to COVID-19. The gene calls are TRBV6-5 and TRBJ2-2; no reliable D call. CDR3 residues: CASNPSSNTGELFF. The DNA of the CDR3 is TGTGCCAGCAATCCGAGTTCGAACACCGGGGAGCTGTTTTTT.